The sequence of this T cell receptor beta chain was determined in a study of T-cell memory formation after mild COVID-19. Study conclusions and caveats: Contracting clones localized mainly to CM and EM when CD4+ and mainly to EMRA when CD8+. Pre-infection memory held some responding clones, suggesting pre-existing cross-reactive T cells responded. Clones contracting across day 15 to 85 had a balanced CD4/CD8 profile; later expanding clones leaned CD4+.

It was 5'RACE with constant-segment primers that produced the TCR alpha and TCR beta cDNA libraries, which carried sample barcodes and UMIs. TCRdb fed the 5' RACE reads into MiXCR, producing one record per CDR3 protein. This sample carries some 450,000 distinct CDR3 sequences, about 20% of them seen once, and the ten largest clones take under 25%. For this clonotype: The antigen remains unidentified.

The TCR was taken from a man aged 18 to 30 who had mild COVID-19 (a few samples of this study predate the infection). Cell type and time point are not known. Sequenced sample: PBMCs or a T cell subset sorted from them (not recorded which).

The CDR3 coding sequence is TGCAGTGCTGTTCCAGGGGGAAGTGGCTACACCTTC. Amino acids: CSAVPGGSGYTF. The chain combines TRBV20-1 with TRBJ1-2; 7 bases line up with TRBD1. J gave up 7 bases and V 5 bases, and 7 bases lay outside the gene matches. Germline CDR1 reads DFQATT; CDR2 reads SNEGSKA (reference sequence). The CDR3 is made up of 12 amino acids.